This T cell receptor (beta chain) is drawn from a study of T cells after yellow fever vaccination. Background on the study: SMART-Seq v4 Ultra Low Input handled preparation of low-cell-number fractions. Regarding the study as a whole: A secondary response was less intense yet reached its peak sooner, at day 5 versus 15.

This clonotype was counted a few times. Its antigen is undetermined. Conversion of TCR transcripts into cDNA relied on 5'RACE template switching, which added a universal primer site and UMIs. TCRdb reanalysed the 5' RACE reads using MiXCR and keeps one entry per CDR3 protein. The repertoire holds 400,000 or so distinct CDR3 sequences, with around 20% as singletons. The source was PBMCs, collected before the yellow fever booster vaccination. This clonotype was sampled from a man aged 18 to 35 who received the YFV17D yellow fever vaccine.

The CDR3 DNA reads TGCGCCAGCAGCCCGTCCGGACAGGGGTACTCCTACGAGCAGTACTTC. Its protein product is CASSPSGQGYSYEQYF. The chain couples TRBV4-1 to TRBJ2-7, with TRBD1 matching over 9 bases. The V segment lost 4 bases and the J segment 0 bases; nucleotides outside the gene matches: 7. The CDR3 is 16 amino acids. Germline loops: CDR1 MGHRA, CDR2 YSYEKL.